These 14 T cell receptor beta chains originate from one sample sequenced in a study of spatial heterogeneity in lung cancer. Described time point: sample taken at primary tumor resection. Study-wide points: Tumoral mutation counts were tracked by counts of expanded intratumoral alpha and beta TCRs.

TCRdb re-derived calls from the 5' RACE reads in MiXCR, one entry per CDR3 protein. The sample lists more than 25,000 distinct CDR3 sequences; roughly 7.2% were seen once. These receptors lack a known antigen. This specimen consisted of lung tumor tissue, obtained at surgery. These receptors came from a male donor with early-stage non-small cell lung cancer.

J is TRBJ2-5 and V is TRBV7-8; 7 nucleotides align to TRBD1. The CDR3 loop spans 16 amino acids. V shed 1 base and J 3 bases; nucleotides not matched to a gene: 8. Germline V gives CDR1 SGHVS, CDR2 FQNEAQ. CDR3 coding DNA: TGTGCCAGCAGCTTAGGAGGTGGCAGGGGGAAAGAGACCCAGTACTTC. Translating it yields CASSLGGGRGKETQYF.

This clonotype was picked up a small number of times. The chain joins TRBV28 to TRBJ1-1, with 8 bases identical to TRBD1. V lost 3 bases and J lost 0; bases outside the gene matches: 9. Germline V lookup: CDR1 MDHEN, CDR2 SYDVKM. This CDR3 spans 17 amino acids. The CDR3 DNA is TGTGCCAGCAGTTTCCGCGGACAGGGACTCATGAACACTGAAGCTTTCTTT. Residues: CASSFRGQGLMNTEAFF.

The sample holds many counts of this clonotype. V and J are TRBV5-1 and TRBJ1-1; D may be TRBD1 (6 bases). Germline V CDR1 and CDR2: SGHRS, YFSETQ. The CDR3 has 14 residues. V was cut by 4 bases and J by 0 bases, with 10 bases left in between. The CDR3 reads CASSQGHLNTEAFF. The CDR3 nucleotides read TGCGCCAGCAGCCAGGGACATTTGAACACTGAAGCTTTCTTT. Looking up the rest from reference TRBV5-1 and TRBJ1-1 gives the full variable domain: KAGVTQTPRYLIKTRGQQVTLSCSPISGHRSVSWYQQTPGQGLQFLFEYFSETQRNKGNFPGRFSGRQFSNSRSEMNVSTLELGDSALYLCASSQGHLNTEAFFGQGTRLTVV.

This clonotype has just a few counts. CDR3 region: CASSADGSSYGYTF. Here the CDR3 DNA reads TGCGCCAGCAGCGCGGACGGCTCTTCCTATGGCTACACCTTC. The V and J genes are TRBV5-1 and TRBJ1-2, with D unresolved. The CDR3 loop spans 14 amino acids. The ends were cut back, 4 bases at V and 4 bases at J, with 14 bases in the middle. In germline, CDR1 is SGHRS, CDR2 YFSETQ.

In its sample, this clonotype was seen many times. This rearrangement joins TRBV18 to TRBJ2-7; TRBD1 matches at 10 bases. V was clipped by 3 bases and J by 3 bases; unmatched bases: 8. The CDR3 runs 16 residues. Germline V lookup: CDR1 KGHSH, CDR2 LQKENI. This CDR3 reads CASSPPGTGVLYEQYF. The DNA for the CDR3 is TGTGCCAGCTCACCCCCCGGGACAGGGGTGCTCTACGAGCAGTACTTC.

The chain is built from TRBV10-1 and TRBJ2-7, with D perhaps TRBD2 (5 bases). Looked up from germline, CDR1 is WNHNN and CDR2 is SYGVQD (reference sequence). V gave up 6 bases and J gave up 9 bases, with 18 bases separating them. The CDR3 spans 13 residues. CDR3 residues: CASSKPPGSVQYF. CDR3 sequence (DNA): TGCGCCAGCAGCAAGCCTCCGGGGAGCGTGCAGTACTTC.

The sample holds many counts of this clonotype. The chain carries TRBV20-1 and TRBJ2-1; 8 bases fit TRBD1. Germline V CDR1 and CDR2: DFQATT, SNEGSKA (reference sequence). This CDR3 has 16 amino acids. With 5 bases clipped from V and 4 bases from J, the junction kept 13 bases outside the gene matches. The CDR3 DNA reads TGCAGTGCTCCCGGGACAGGAGGCCCCCGATACAATGAGCAGTTCTTC. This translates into CSAPGTGGPRYNEQFF.

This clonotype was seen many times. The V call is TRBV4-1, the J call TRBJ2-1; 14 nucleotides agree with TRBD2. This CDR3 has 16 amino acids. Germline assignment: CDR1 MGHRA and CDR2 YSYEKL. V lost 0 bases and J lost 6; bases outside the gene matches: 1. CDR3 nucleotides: TGCGCCAGCAGCCAAGATGGACTAGCGGGAGGCAATGAGCAGTTCTTC. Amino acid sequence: CASSQDGLAGGNEQFF.

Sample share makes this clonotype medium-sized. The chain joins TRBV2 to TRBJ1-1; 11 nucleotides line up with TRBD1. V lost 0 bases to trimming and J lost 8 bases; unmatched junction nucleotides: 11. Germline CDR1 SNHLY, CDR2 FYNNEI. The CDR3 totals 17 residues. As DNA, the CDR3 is TGTGCCAGCAGTGAAGCCCAAGGACAGGGGGCTAATCTGGAAGCTTTCTTT. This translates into CASSEAQGQGANLEAFF.

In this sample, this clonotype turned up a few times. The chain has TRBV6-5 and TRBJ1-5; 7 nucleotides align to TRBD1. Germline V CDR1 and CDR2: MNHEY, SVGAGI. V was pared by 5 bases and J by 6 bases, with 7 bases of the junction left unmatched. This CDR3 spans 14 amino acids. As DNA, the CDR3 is TGTGCCAGCAGTACGAACGACAGGGTTCAGCCCCAGCATTTT. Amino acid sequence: CASSTNDRVQPQHF.

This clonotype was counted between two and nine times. The CDR3 spells CASSWDALGVGSNQPQHF. CDR3 DNA sequence: TGTGCCAGCAGTTGGGATGCATTGGGGGTGGGGAGCAATCAGCCCCAGCATTTT. The rearrangement links TRBV6-6 to TRBJ1-5, with a possible D match to TRBD1 (5 bases). Germline assignment: CDR1 MNHNY and CDR2 SVGAGI (reference sequence). This CDR3 contains 18 residues. Deletions cut 4 bases from V and 1 base from J, with 20 bases between.

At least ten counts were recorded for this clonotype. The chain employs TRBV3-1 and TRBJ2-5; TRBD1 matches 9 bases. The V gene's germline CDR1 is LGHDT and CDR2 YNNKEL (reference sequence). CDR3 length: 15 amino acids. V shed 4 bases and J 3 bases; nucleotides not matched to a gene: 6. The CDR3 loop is CASSLPGQGKETQYF. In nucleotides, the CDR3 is TGTGCCAGCAGCCTACCGGGACAGGGTAAAGAGACCCAGTACTTC.

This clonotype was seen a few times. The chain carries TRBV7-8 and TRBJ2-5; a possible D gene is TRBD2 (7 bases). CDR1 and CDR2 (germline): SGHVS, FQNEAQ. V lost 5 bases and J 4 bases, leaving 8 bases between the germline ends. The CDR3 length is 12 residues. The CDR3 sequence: CASSGGAETQYF. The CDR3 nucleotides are TGTGCCAGCAGCGGGGGGGCAGAGACCCAGTACTTC. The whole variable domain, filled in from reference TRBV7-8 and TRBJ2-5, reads GAGVSQSPRYKVAKRGQDVALRCDPISGHVSLFWYQQALGQGPEFLTYFQNEAQLDKSGLPSDRFFAERPEGSVSTLKIQRTQQEDSAVYLCASSGGAETQYFGPGTRLLVL.

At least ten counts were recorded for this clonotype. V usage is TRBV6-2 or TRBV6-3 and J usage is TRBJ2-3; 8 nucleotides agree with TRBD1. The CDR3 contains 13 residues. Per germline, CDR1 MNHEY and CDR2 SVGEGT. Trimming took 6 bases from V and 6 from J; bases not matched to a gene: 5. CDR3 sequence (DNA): TGTGCCAGCAGGGGACAGGCATGGGATACGCAGTATTTT. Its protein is CASRGQAWDTQYF.